The 27 T cell receptor beta chains listed next were all sequenced from one sample in a study of OX40 agonist ivuxolimab in advanced cancers. Measured with immunoSEQ multiplex PCR; TCRdb has only the in-frame clones, and not every one. The sample gives some 37,000 clones, roughly 91% of which show up once; about 13% is in the top ten. The material was CD4+ or CD8+ T cells sorted from blood, obtained in a trial of the OX40 agonist ivuxolimab. The receptor set was obtained from an adult with an advanced solid tumor such as melanoma, head and neck, liver or kidney cancer.

A single count supports this clone. V is TRBV29-1 and J is TRBJ2-7; 10 bases match TRBD2. The CDR3 runs to 13 residues. After removal of 8 bases from V and 4 bases from J, the junction contained 8 bases not matched to a gene. Germline V gene data show CDR1 as SQVTM and CDR2 as ANQGSEA. CDR3 residues: CSPSGTSEYEQYF. The CDR3 DNA sequence: TGCAGCCCCTCCGGGACTAGCGAATACGAGCAGTACTTC.

The genes are TRBV7-9 and TRBJ2-5; a weak D match, TRBD2 (5 bases). The CDR3 is 14 residues long. CDR1 and CDR2 from the germline V gene are SEHNR and FQNEAQ (reference sequence). Trimming took off 2 bases at V and 5 bases at J, with 12 bases between the two ends. CDR3 protein: CASSLSSGMETQYF. The CDR3 DNA sequence: TGTGCCAGCAGCTTATCTTCGGGGATGGAGACCCAGTACTTC.

The J gene is TRBJ2-5, the V gene TRBV11-2; 9 bases are a match to TRBD1. The junction had 5 bases not matched to a gene; V was cut back by 2 bases and J by 4 bases. This CDR3 is built from 15 residues. The germline CDR1 and CDR2 sequences are SGHAT and FQNNGV. The CDR3 spells CASSLPGQGGETQYF. CDR3 DNA sequence: TGTGCCAGCAGCTTACCGGGACAGGGCGGAGAGACCCAGTACTTC.

This clone was counted once. The chain employs TRBV28 and TRBJ2-5, with TRBD1 as a possible D gene (6 bases). The V end was cut by 3 bases, the J end by 2 bases, with 31 bases between. The CDR3 spans 21 residues. Per the germline V gene, CDR1 is MDHEN and CDR2 is SYDVKM. The CDR3 DNA reads TGTGCCAGCAGTTTTTTGCCGCCAGGGACAAAGACTGCAGATAGGCAAGAGACCCAGTACTTC. This translates into CASSFLPPGTKTADRQETQYF.

The gene calls are TRBV5-1 and TRBJ2-2; 12 bases align to TRBD1. The CDR3 is made up of 17 amino acids. The ends lost 0 bases at V and 6 bases at J; junction bases unmatched: 6. Per the germline V gene, CDR1 is SGHRS and CDR2 is YFSETQ. The CDR3 nucleotides are TGCGCCAGCAGCTTGGCCGGGACAGGGGGCTATCCCGGGGAGCTGTTTTTT. This encodes CASSLAGTGGYPGELFF.

The chain joins TRBV28 to TRBJ2-7, with 8 bases lining up with TRBD2. This CDR3 has 19 residues. The J segment lost 4 bases and the V segment lost 4 bases, leaving 21 bases of the junction unmatched. In germline, CDR1 is MDHEN, CDR2 SYDVKM. CDR3 sequence reads: CASSSGVVAGHVPFYEQYF. CDR3 DNA sequence: TGTGCCAGCAGTTCCGGGGTGGTAGCGGGACACGTACCCTTTTACGAGCAGTACTTC.

V is TRBV11-1 and J is TRBJ2-7, with D possibly TRBD1 on 5 matching bases. Germline CDR1 and CDR2: SGHAT and FQDESV (reference sequence). Trimming took 2 bases from V and 0 from J, leaving 11 bases between them. This CDR3 has 15 amino acids. The CDR3 sequence is CASSLRQDNSYEQYF. DNA of the CDR3: TGTGCCAGCAGCTTACGGCAGGACAACTCCTACGAGCAGTACTTC.

The V gene is TRBV27, the J gene TRBJ2-2; unclear D gene. The CDR3 consists of 14 residues. The V end lost 4 bases, the J end lost 1 base, and 7 bases lay between the germline ends. Germline CDR1 and CDR2: MNHEY and SMNVEV (reference sequence). The CDR3 loop reads CASSYEWNTGELFF. The CDR3 DNA reads TGTGCCAGCAGTTACGAGTGGAACACCGGGGAGCTGTTTTTT.

With regard to this clone: The limits of the CDR3 on the DNA are not certain, so only TCRdb's listed CDR3 is given. The rearrangement joins TRBV5-6 to TRBJ2-7; the table's D call TRBD1 went unverified against the DNA. The CDR3 is 16 amino acids in total, end residues counted. The V gene's germline CDR1 is SGHDT and CDR2 YYEEEE. This CDR3 is CASNFGPGQGMIGQYF.

V usage is TRBV4-2 and J usage is TRBJ2-7; TRBD1 matches 9 bases. Trimming at V came to 0 bases and at J to 3 bases, leaving 9 bases not matched to a gene. This CDR3 has 17 amino acids. Looked up from germline, CDR1 is LGHNA and CDR2 is YNFKEQ. The CDR3 reads CASSQDGWATGGYEQYF. CDR3 in DNA: TGTGCCAGCAGCCAAGATGGATGGGCGACAGGGGGCTACGAGCAGTACTTC.

The rearrangement links TRBV7-8 to TRBJ2-7; 7 bases map to TRBD2. The CDR3 is made up of 12 amino acids. V trimming: 5 bases; J trimming: 3 bases; junction bases outside the gene matches: 1. Germline V gene data show CDR1 as SGHVS and CDR2 as FQNEAQ. The CDR3 spells CASSPSGYEQYF. The CDR3 region has the DNA TGTGCCAGCAGCCCTAGCGGCTACGAGCAGTACTTC.

This chain joins TRBV21-1 and TRBJ2-2; TRBD2 is the table's D call, not checked against the DNA. TRBV21-1 is shown as a pseudogene. The length of the CDR3 is 15 residues. The CDR3 loop is CASTPGGGITGELFF. The CDR3, as DNA: TGTGCCAGCACCCCCGGGGGGGGGATCACCGGGGAGCTGTTTTTT.

V usage is TRBV6-5 and J usage is TRBJ2-3; the D call may be TRBD1 or TRBD2 (5 bases each). Germline V gene data show CDR1 as MNHEY and CDR2 as SVGAGI. The CDR3 extends over 15 amino acids. V lost 5 bases and J 7 bases, leaving 19 bases between the germline ends. CDR3 sequence reads: CASSLRDPAPHTQYF. The CDR3 nucleotides are TGTGCCAGCAGTCTCCGGGACCCGGCCCCCCATACGCAGTATTTT.

This clone was detected a few times. V usage is TRBV27 and J usage is TRBJ2-7; 7 nucleotides match TRBD1. This CDR3 is 13 amino acids long. Germline trimming cut 6 bases from V and 4 bases from J; bases unmatched to any gene: 6. Germline assignment: CDR1 MNHEY and CDR2 SMNVEV (reference sequence). The CDR3 DNA is TGTGCCAGCAGGCCACAGGGGTGGTACGAGCAGTACTTC. This sequence encodes CASRPQGWYEQYF.

This chain links TRBV4-3 with TRBJ2-1; possible D gene TRBD2, 5 bases. Germline V CDR1 and CDR2: LGHNA, YSLEER. Trimming left V 3 bases short and J 0 bases short, with 9 bases between. This CDR3 comprises 15 residues. The CDR3 sequence: CASSQIANSYNEQFF. The CDR3 nucleotides read TGCGCCAGCAGCCAGATAGCGAACTCCTACAATGAGCAGTTCTTC.

The V and J genes are TRBV7-9 and TRBJ2-1; 7 nucleotides align to TRBD1. With V trimmed by 6 bases and J by 8 bases, 10 bases remained unmatched. Per the germline V gene, CDR1 is SEHNR and CDR2 is FQNEAQ (reference sequence). CDR3 length: 14 amino acids. CDR3 amino acids: CASSPEGGGDEQFF. CDR3 nucleotides: TGTGCCAGCAGTCCTGAAGGGGGCGGTGATGAGCAGTTCTTC.

This chain connects TRBV5-4 to TRBJ1-1, with D maybe TRBD1 (5 bases). Germline V lookup: CDR1 SGHNT, CDR2 YYREEE (reference sequence). Trimming removed 4 bases from V and 4 bases from J, with 17 bases in between. The CDR3 totals 15 residues. CDR3 nucleotides: TGTGCCAGCAGCCTTTCCACGACAGCCAGCACTGAAGCTTTCTTT. This sequence encodes CASSLSTTASTEAFF.

V and J are TRBV9 and TRBJ2-3; 7 bases map to TRBD1. The CDR3 has 18 amino acids. Germline V gene lookup returns CDR1 SGDLS and CDR2 YYNGEE. J lost 6 bases, V lost 1 base, and 17 bases had no gene match. As DNA, the CDR3 is TGTGCCAGCAGCGTACCCAGGGGGTGGGGCCAGAGAGGCGATACGCAGTATTTT. Its translation: CASSVPRGWGQRGDTQYF.

V usage is TRBV7-9 and J usage is TRBJ2-3, with D possibly TRBD1 on 5 matching bases. V was shortened by 5 bases and J by 5 bases, with 14 bases between the two germline ends. Looked up from germline, CDR1 is SEHNR and CDR2 is FQNEAQ (reference sequence). The CDR3 sequence is 14 residues long. The chain's CDR3 is CASSPDSTLDTQYF. The CDR3 bases are TGTGCCAGCAGCCCCGACAGTACACTAGATACGCAGTATTTT. Full variable domain (remainder filled in from reference TRBV7-9 and TRBJ2-3): DTGVSQNPRHKITKRGQNVTFRCDPISEHNRLYWYRQTLGQGPEFLTYFQNEAQLEKSRLLSDRFSAERPKGSFSTLEIQRTEQGDSAMYLCASSPDSTLDTQYFGPGTRLTVL.

The rearrangement joins TRBV9 to TRBJ2-2, with a weak D call TRBD2 (5 bases). V lost 1 base and J 5 bases, leaving 18 bases between the germline ends. CDR3 length equals 17 residues. Germline loops: CDR1 SGDLS, CDR2 YYNGEE. In DNA, the CDR3 is TGTGCCAGCAGCGTAAGGACCCTAGCCTCGGGTACCGGGGAGCTGTTTTTT. As protein: CASSVRTLASGTGELFF.

By share of the sample, this clone is medium-sized. V gene TRBV15 combines with J gene TRBJ1-5; D is unresolved. The CDR3 runs 12 residues. The V end was cut by 4 bases, the J end by 4 bases, with 5 bases between. CDR1 and CDR2 from the germline V gene are LNHNV and YYDKDF (reference sequence). The DNA of the CDR3 is TGTGCCACCAGCATACAGAATCAGCCCCAGCATTTT. As protein: CATSIQNQPQHF.

V and J are TRBV6-1 and TRBJ2-3; 7 bases agree with TRBD2. This CDR3 spans 16 amino acids. Looked up from germline, CDR1 is MNHNS and CDR2 is SASEGT. V was pared by 1 base and J by 2 bases, with 6 bases of the junction left unmatched. CDR3 DNA: TGTGCCAGCAGTGAAGTCCCAGCGGGGAACACAGATACGCAGTATTTT. It translates to CASSEVPAGNTDTQYF.

Comments on this clone: Other DNA variants within this sample encode the same CDR3. This chain joins TRBV19 and TRBJ2-7; D unresolved. Germline CDR1 and CDR2: LNHDA and SQIVND (reference sequence). V lost 6 bases to trimming and J lost 7 bases, with 13 bases between them. CDR3 size: 12 residues. CDR3 nucleotides: TGTGCCAGTAGCAACAATTATCAGGAGCAGTACTTC. As protein: CASSNNYQEQYF.

J is TRBJ2-1 and V is TRBV29-1; 7 positions match TRBD2. The germline V gene encodes CDR1 SQVTM and CDR2 ANQGSEA. V lost 0 bases and J lost 4; bases outside the gene matches: 12. The CDR3 runs to 17 residues. The CDR3 DNA is TGCAGCGTTGAAGAGCGGGCCACGGGAGGCCATTACAATGAGCAGTTCTTC. Its translation is CSVEERATGGHYNEQFF.

The V call is TRBV7-8, the J call TRBJ2-7, with 10 bases matching TRBD1. This CDR3 region has 14 residues. With 6 bases clipped from V and 7 bases from J, the junction kept 9 bases outside the gene matches. Per germline, CDR1 SGHVS and CDR2 FQNEAQ. The CDR3 DNA is TGTGCCAGCAGGGCGAGGGACAGGGGCCTTGAGCAGTACTTC. This codes for CASRARDRGLEQYF. Variable domain in full (rest from reference TRBV7-8 and TRBJ2-7): GAGVSQSPRYKVAKRGQDVALRCDPISGHVSLFWYQQALGQGPEFLTYFQNEAQLDKSGLPSDRFFAERPEGSVSTLKIQRTQQEDSAVYLCASRARDRGLEQYFGPGTRLTVT.

The chain combines TRBV6-5 with TRBJ2-2; a weak D match, TRBD1 (6 bases). V lost 6 bases, J lost 1 base, and 9 bases lay in between. The germline V gene encodes CDR1 MNHEY and CDR2 SVGAGI. The CDR3 extends over 14 amino acids. CDR3 in amino acids: CASRGAKNTGELFF. CDR3 in DNA: TGTGCCAGCAGGGGGGCCAAGAACACCGGGGAGCTGTTTTTT.

This clone appeared once. J is TRBJ2-2 and V is TRBV27, with D unresolved. The V gene's germline CDR1 is MNHEY and CDR2 SMNVEV (reference sequence). CDR3 length: 12 amino acids. Trimming pared 3 bases from V and 7 bases from J, leaving 6 bases between. CDR3 residues: CASSFLGGELFF. CDR3 coding DNA: TGTGCCAGCAGTTTTTTGGGCGGGGAGCTGTTTTTT.